The clone carrying this T cell receptor beta chain was seen at least ten times. Its antigen is undetermined. These data originate in a study of T cells in Graves' hyperthyroidism and ophthalmopathy. Across the whole study: Upon initial diagnosis and before any treatment, peripheral blood was collected.

Study-wide points: Through a model of 13 V-J features, ophthalmopathy was separated from stable hyperthyroidism.

Clinical Activity Scores of at least 3, NOSPECS grades of at least 4 and durations under 3 months characterized ophthalmopathy patients. Diagnoses rested on clinical symptoms, serum thyroxine and TRAb, thyroid ultrasound and orbital computed tomography. Amplification of TCR beta CDR3 regions used RNA as the template. When the TCR CDR3 underwent first-round RT-PCR, the HTBI primer set was used. TCRdb re-derived calls from the multiplex PCR reads in MiXCR, one entry per CDR3 protein. The sample lists 500,000 to 800,000 distinct CDR3 sequences; more than 12% were seen once. CDR3 length: 17 residues. V was pared by 4 bases and J by 4 bases, with 15 bases of the junction left unmatched. CDR1 is MDHEN, CDR2 SYDVKM, per germline.

J is TRBJ1-1 and V is TRBV28; TRBD1 matches 7 bases. The TCR was taken from a woman aged 45 to 65 with Graves' ophthalmopathy. The sequenced sample consisted of blood. CDR3 nucleotides: TGTGCCAGCAGTTCCTATCCAGAACAGGGGCTGGGCACTGAAGCTTTCTTT. This gives the protein CASSSYPEQGLGTEAFF.